Presented here are 4 T cell receptor beta chains from one specimen sequenced in a study of cytomegalovirus exposure and HLA in healthy donors. PCR employed 60 Vbeta and 13 Jbeta primers. The repertoire was sequenced with immunoSEQ multiplex PCR; TCRdb's copy has only in-frame clones and lacks some. The data show roughly 40,000 clones, 75% to 85% seen once. Sequencing used PBMCs. Receptors originate from a woman aged 35 to 49 in good health and CMV-seronegative.

The V gene is TRBV18, the J gene TRBJ1-5; 8 bases map to TRBD1. Germline V gene lookup returns CDR1 KGHSH and CDR2 LQKENI. The CDR3 consists of 13 residues. Unmatched junction bases numbered 4, after V lost 6 bases and J lost 6 bases. The CDR3 DNA reads as TGTGCCAGCTCCCTAGACAGGGGTCAGCCCCAGCATTTT. It translates to CASSLDRGQPQHF.

The chain couples TRBV7-9 to TRBJ1-4; D gene unclear. V was pared by 5 bases and J by 7 bases, with 11 bases between. The CDR3 spans 13 residues. Per the germline V gene, CDR1 is SEHNR and CDR2 is FQNEAQ (reference sequence). This CDR3 reads CASSPQVLEKLFF. The CDR3 DNA reads as TGTGCCAGCAGCCCCCAAGTACTTGAAAAACTGTTTTTT.

The CDR3 DNA follows: TGTGCCAGCAGTCTTCGTCAGGCCTATGGCTACACCTTC. Translated, it gives CASSLRQAYGYTF. This chain joins TRBV6-5 and TRBJ1-2; D remains unclear. The V and J ends lost 5 bases and 4 bases respectively, with 11 bases between them. This CDR3 has 13 amino acids. Germline CDR1 reads MNHEY; CDR2 reads SVGAGI.

V usage is TRBV28 and J usage is TRBJ2-3; tentative D call: TRBD1 (6 bases). Looked up from germline, CDR1 is MDHEN and CDR2 is SYDVKM. This CDR3 region has 15 residues. V lost 3 bases and J lost 2, with 12 bases in between. The CDR3 reads CASSLQGLNTDTQYF. The CDR3 coding sequence is TGTGCCAGCAGTTTGCAGGGGCTAAACACAGATACGCAGTATTTT.